This T cell receptor beta chain is drawn from a study of shared clonotypes between healthy human individuals. Study-level points and caveats: Incomplete sequencing of sorted subsets was indicated by rarefaction despite large depth. The diversity represented, both genetic and in exposure history, was limited by few donors.

Method: immunoSEQ multiplex PCR; TCRdb's copy keeps in-frame clones and lacks some. This sample yields 2 million to 3 million clones, of which roughly 93% are seen a single time; about 0.38% belongs to the top ten. CDR1 SGDLS and CDR2 YYNGEE come from the germline V gene. The CDR3 has 16 amino acids. V lost 3 bases and J 6 bases, leaving 18 bases between the germline ends. Note on this clone: Its target is unknown.

The sequenced material came from naive CD4+ T cells from PBMCs. The subset: CD45RA+ positively selected. The J gene is TRBJ2-2, the V gene TRBV9; tentative D call: TRBD1 (5 bases). The source is a man between 18 and 29 years old in good health. Some clones in this sample may be carry-over from other donors' samples. CDR3: CASSGYTRGRAGELFF. In nucleotides, the CDR3 is TGTGCCAGCAGCGGGTATACAAGGGGCAGGGCCGGGGAGCTGTTTTTT.